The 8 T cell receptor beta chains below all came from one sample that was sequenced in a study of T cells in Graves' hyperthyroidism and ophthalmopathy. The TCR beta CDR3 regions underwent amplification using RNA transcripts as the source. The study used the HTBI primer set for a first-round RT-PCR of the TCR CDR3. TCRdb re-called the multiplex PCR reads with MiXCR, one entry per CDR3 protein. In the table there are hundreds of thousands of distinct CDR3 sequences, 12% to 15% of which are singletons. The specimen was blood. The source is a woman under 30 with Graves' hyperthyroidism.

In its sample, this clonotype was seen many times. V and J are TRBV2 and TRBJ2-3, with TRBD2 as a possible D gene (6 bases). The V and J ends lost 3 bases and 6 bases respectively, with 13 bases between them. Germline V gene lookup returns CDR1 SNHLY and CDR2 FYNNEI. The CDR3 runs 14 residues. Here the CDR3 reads CASSERRGMDTQYF. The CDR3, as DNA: TGTGCCAGCAGTGAGAGGAGGGGAATGGATACGCAGTATTTT.

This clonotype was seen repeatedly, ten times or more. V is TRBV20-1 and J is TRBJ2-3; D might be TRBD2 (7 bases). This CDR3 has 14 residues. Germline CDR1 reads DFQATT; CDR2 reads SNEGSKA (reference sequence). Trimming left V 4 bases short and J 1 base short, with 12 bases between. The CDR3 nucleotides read TGCAGTGCTAAGCGGGACACAGGCACAGATACGCAGTATTTT. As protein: CSAKRDTGTDTQYF.

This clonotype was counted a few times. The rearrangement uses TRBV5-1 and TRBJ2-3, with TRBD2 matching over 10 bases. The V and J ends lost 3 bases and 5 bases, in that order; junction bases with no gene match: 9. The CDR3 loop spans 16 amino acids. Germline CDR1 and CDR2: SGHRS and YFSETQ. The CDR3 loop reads CASSSLAGVDGDTQYF. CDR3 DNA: TGCGCCAGCAGCTCCCTAGCGGGAGTTGACGGAGATACGCAGTATTTT. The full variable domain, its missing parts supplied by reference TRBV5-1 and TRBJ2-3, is KAGVTQTPRYLIKTRGQQVTLSCSPISGHRSVSWYQQTPGQGLQFLFEYFSETQRNKGNFPGRFSGRQFSNSRSEMNVSTLELGDSALYLCASSSLAGVDGDTQYFGPGTRLTVL.

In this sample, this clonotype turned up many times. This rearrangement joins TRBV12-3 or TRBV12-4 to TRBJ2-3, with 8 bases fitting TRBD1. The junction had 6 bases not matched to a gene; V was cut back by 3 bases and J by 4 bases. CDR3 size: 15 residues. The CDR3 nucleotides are TGTGCCAGCAGTTTCCCCGGACAGGGCGCAGATACGCAGTATTTT. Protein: CASSFPGQGADTQYF.

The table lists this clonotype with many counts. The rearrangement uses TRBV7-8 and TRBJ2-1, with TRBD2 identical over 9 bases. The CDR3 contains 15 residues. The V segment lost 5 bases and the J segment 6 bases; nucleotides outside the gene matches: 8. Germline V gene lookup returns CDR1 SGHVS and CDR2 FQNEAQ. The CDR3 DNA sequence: TGTGCCAGCAGCCCTTCAGCGGGAGGAATCAATGAGCAGTTCTTC. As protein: CASSPSAGGINEQFF.

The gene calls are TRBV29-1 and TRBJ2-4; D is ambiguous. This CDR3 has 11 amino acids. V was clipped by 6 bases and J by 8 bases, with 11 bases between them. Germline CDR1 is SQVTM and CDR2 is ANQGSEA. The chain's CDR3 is CSVQSTHIQYF. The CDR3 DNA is TGCAGCGTACAGAGCACACACATTCAGTACTTC.

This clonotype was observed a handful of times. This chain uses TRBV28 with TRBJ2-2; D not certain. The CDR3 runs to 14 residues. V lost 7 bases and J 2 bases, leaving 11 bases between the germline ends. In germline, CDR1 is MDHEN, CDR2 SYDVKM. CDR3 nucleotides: TGTGCCAGCAATCGACAAACCAACACCGGGGAGCTGTTTTTT. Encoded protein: CASNRQTNTGELFF.

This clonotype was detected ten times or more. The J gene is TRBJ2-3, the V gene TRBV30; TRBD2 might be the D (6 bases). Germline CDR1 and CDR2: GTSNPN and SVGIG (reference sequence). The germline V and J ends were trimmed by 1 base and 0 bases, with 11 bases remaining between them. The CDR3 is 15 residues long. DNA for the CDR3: TGTGCCTGGAGTGCTATTAGCGGTAGCACAGATACGCAGTATTTT. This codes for CAWSAISGSTDTQYF. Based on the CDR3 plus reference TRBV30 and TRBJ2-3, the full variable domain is SQTIHQWPATLVQPVGSPLSLECTVEGTSNPNLYWYRQAAGRGLQLLFYSVGIGQISSEVPQNLSASRPQDRQFILSSKKLLLSDSGFYLCAWSAISGSTDTQYFGPGTRLTVL.